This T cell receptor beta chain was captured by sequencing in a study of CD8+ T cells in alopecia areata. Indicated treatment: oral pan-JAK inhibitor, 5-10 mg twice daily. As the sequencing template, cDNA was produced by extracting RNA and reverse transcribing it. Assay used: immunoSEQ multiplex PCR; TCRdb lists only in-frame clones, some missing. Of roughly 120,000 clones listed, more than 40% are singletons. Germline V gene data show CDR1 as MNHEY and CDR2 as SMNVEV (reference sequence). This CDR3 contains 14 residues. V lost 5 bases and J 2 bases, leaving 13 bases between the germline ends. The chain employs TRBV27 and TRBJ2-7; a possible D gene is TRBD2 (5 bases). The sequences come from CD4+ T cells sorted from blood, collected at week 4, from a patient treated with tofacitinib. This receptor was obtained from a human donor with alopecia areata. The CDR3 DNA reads TGTGCCAGCAGTCCGCAGCGGAAAACCTACGAGCAGTACTTC. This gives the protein CASSPQRKTYEQYF.